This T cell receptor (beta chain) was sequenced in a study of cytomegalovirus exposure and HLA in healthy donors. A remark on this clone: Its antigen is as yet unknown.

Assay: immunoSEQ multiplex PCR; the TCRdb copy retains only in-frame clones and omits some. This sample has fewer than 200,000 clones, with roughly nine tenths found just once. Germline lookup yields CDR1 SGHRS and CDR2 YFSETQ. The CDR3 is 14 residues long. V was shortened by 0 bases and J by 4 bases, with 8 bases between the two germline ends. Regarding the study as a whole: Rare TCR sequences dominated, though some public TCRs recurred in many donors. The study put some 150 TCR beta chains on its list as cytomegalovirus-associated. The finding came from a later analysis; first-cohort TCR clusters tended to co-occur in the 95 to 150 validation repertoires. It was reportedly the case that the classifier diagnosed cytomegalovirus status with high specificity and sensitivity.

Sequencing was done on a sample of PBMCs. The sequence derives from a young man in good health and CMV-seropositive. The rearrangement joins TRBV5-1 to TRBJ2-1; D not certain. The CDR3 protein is CASSLADSYNEQFF. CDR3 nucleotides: TGCGCCAGCAGCTTGGCAGACTCTTACAATGAGCAGTTCTTC.